Listed below are T cell receptor beta chains from one sample, sequenced in a study of regulatory T cells in long-lasting Graves disease. TCRdb itself ran the multiplex PCR reads through MiXCR, one entry per CDR3 protein. Of some 400,000 distinct CDR3 sequences in the sample, 15% are singletons; the top ten hold approximately 15%. A further study also used this sample, focusing on T cells in Graves' hyperthyroidism and ophthalmopathy.

The sample here was peripheral blood mononuclear cells (PBMCs), taken at new diagnosis, from a patient treated with antithyroid drugs. All receptors derive from a woman aged 30 to 39 with Graves disease. Both conserved end residues are trimmed from each CDR3. Fields, in order: J gene, D gene, V gene, CDR3 protein. The D gene is left open where the match is weak.

NA,NA,TRBV6-1,ASSDRVGVEQF
TRBJ1-5,TRBD1,TRBV6-2/TRBV6-3,ASSSGQFNQPQH
TRBJ2-7,TRBD2,TRBV13,ASRPSSGSYEQY
TRBJ2-6,TRBD2,TRBV7-9,ASSSGSSGANVLT
TRBJ2-6,NA,TRBV30,AWRRSGISSGANVLT
TRBJ2-7,NA,TRBV7-2,ASSLTWGARTYEQY
TRBJ2-1,TRBD2,TRBV11-3,ASAGTSGGGEQF
TRBJ2-6,TRBD1,TRBV29-1,SVEPLDRAGANVLT
TRBJ1-1,TRBD1,TRBV3-1,ASSHEQGANTEAF
TRBJ2-3,TRBD1,TRBV19,ASSTGTAFTDTQY
TRBJ1-2,NA,TRBV18,ASASGTQGLESGYT
TRBJ2-3,TRBD2,TRBV20-1,SVKSGIRSTDTQY
TRBJ2-6,NA,TRBV5-1,ASSLEGGAGANVLT
TRBJ2-1,NA,TRBV7-9,ASKARGGEHF
TRBJ1-6,NA,TRBV20-1,SAGTEYNSPLH
TRBJ1-4,NA,TRBV13,ASSLGGEKLF
TRBJ1-2,NA,TRBV2,ASRTPRGSVYGYT
TRBJ1-5,NA,TRBV6-1,ASRDPDSEGQPQH
TRBJ2-2,NA,TRBV7-9,ASSFNLAVNTGELF
TRBJ1-3,NA,TRBV5-4,ASSLVPIGSGNTIY
TRBJ2-2,TRBD2,TRBV5-1,ASSVGLAGVRRTGELF
TRBJ1-5,TRBD1,TRBV19,ASSATGGFNQPQH
TRBJ2-7,NA,TRBV11-2,ASSLASWGAEEQY
TRBJ2-7,TRBD1,TRBV18,ASSSKNAGGSYEQY
TRBJ2-7,TRBD1,TRBV5-5,ASSSPMGQGLVEQY
TRBJ2-1,NA,TRBV2,ASSEAHRPLPEQF
TRBJ2-1,NA,TRBV19,ASTGPGRYNEQF
TRBJ2-5,NA,TRBV7-2,ASSRGVAAVRETQY
TRBJ2-5,TRBD2,TRBV13,ASSFRLAGGLETQY
TRBJ1-4,TRBD1,TRBV20-1,SARDFGQGGEKLF
TRBJ2-6,NA,TRBV12-3/TRBV12-4,ASSLYAGANVLT
TRBJ2-3,NA,TRBV14,ASSQDTSWPLNTDTQY
TRBJ2-7,TRBD2,TRBV4-2,ASSQAGGGLYEQY
TRBJ2-7,TRBD1,TRBV24-1,ATSDFSPGGSYEQY
TRBJ2-7,NA,TRBV7-9,ASTSDYEQY
TRBJ2-1,NA,TRBV9,ASSPRGVGNEQF
TRBJ1-2,TRBD1,TRBV19,ASSPRGDRGYGYT
TRBJ1-4,NA,TRBV7-9,ASSRPRGRVERLYEKLF
TRBJ1-4,NA,TRBV6-1,ASSPRGRDEKLF